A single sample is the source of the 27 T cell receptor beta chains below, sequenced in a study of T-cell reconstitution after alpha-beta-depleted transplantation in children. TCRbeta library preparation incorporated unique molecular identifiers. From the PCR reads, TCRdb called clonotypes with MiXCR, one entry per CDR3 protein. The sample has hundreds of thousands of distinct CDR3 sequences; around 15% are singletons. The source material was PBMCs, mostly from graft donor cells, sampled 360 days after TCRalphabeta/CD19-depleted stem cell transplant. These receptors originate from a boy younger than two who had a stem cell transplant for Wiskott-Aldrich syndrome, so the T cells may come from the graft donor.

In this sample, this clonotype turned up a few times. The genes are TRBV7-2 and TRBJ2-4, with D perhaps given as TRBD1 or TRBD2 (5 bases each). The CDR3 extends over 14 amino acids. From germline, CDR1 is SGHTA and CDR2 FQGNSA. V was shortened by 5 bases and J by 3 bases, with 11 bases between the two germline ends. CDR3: CASSRRDLKNIQYF. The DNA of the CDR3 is TGTGCCAGCAGCCGCCGGGACCTCAAAAACATTCAGTACTTC.

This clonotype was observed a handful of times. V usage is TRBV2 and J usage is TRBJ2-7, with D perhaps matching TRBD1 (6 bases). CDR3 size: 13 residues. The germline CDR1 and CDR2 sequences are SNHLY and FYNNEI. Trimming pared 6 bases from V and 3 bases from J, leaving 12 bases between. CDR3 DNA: TGTGCCAGCAGCCCAGGGGTCTACTACGAGCAGTACTTC. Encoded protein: CASSPGVYYEQYF.

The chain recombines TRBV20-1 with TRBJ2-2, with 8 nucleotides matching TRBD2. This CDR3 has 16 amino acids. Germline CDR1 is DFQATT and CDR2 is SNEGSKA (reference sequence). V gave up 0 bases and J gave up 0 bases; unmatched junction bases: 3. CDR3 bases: TGCAGTGCTAGAGATGGGGGACTAGCGAACACCGGGGAGCTGTTTTTT. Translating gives CSARDGGLANTGELFF.

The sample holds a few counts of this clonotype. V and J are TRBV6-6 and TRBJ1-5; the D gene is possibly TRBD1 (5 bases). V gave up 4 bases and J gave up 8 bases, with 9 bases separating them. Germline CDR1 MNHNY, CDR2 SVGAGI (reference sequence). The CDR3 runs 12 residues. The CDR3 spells CASSWLGEPQHF. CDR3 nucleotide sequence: TGTGCCAGCAGTTGGCTAGGGGAGCCCCAGCATTTT.

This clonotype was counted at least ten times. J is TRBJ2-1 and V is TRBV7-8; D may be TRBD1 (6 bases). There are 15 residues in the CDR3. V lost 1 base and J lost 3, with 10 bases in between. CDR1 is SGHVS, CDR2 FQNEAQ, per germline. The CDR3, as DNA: TGTGCCAGCAGCTTAGTAGGGGGTGGCTACAATGAGCAGTTCTTC. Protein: CASSLVGGGYNEQFF. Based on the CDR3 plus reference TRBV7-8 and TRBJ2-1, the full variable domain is GAGVSQSPRYKVAKRGQDVALRCDPISGHVSLFWYQQALGQGPEFLTYFQNEAQLDKSGLPSDRFFAERPEGSVSTLKIQRTQQEDSAVYLCASSLVGGGYNEQFFGPGTRLTVL.

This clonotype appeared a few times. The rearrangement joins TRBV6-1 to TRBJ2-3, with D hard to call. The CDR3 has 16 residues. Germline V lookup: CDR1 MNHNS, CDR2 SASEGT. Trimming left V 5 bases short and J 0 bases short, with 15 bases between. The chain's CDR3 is CASSKQKITSTDTQYF. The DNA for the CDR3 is TGTGCCAGCAGTAAACAGAAAATCACTAGCACAGATACGCAGTATTTT.

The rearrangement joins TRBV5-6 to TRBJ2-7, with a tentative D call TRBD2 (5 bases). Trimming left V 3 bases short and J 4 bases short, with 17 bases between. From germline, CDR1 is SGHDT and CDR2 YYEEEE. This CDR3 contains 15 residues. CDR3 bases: TGTGCCAGCAGCTCCGCCCCGGGATTACCATACGAGCAGTACTTC. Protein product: CASSSAPGLPYEQYF.

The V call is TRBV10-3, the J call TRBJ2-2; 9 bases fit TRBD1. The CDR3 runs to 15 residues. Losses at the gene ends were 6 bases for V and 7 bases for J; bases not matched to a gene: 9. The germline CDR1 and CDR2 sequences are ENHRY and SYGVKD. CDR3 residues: CAIRDPGQGDGELFF. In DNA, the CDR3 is TGTGCCATCAGGGATCCGGGACAGGGAGACGGGGAGCTGTTTTTT.

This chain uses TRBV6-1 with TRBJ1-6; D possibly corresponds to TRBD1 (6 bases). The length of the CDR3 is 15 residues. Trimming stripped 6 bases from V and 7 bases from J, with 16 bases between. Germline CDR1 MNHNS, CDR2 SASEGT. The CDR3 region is CASRPPGARNSPLHF. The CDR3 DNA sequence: TGTGCCAGCAGACCCCCGGGGGCCAGGAATTCACCCCTCCACTTT.

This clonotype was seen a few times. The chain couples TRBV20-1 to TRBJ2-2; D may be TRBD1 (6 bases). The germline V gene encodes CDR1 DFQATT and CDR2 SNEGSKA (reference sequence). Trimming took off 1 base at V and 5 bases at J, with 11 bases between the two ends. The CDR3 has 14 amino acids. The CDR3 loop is CSARGGPGTGELFF. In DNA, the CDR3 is TGCAGTGCTAGAGGGGGGCCCGGGACCGGGGAGCTGTTTTTT.

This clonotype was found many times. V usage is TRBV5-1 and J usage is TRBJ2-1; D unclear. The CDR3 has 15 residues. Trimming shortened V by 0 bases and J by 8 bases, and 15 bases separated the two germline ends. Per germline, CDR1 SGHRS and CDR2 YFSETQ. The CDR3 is CASSLDSAELDEQFF. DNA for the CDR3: TGCGCCAGCAGCTTGGACAGTGCTGAACTGGATGAGCAGTTCTTC.

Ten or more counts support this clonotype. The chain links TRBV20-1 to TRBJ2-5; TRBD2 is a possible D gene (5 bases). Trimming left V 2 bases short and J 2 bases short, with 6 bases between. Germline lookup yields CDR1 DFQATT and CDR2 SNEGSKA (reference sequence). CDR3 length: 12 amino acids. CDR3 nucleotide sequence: TGCAGTGCTAGACGAGGGCAAGAGACCCAGTACTTC. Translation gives CSARRGQETQYF.

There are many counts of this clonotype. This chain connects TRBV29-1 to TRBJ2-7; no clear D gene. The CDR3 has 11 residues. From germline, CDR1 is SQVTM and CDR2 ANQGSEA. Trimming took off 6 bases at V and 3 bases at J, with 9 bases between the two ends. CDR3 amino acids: CSVARGYEQYF. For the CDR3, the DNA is TGCAGCGTGGCCAGAGGCTACGAGCAGTACTTC.

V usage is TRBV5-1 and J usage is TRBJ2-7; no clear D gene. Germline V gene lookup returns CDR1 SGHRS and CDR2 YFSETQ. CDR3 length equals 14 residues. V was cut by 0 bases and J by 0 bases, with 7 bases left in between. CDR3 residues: CASSLDPFSYEQYF. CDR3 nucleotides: TGCGCCAGCAGCTTGGATCCCTTCTCCTACGAGCAGTACTTC. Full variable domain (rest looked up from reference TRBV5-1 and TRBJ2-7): KAGVTQTPRYLIKTRGQQVTLSCSPISGHRSVSWYQQTPGQGLQFLFEYFSETQRNKGNFPGRFSGRQFSNSRSEMNVSTLELGDSALYLCASSLDPFSYEQYFGPGTRLTVT.

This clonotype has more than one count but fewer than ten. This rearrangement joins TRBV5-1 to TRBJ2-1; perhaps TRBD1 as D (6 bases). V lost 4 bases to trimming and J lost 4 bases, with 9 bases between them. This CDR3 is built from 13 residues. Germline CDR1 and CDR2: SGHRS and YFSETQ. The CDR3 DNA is TGCGCCAGCAGCGTAACAGGGTACAATGAGCAGTTCTTC. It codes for CASSVTGYNEQFF.

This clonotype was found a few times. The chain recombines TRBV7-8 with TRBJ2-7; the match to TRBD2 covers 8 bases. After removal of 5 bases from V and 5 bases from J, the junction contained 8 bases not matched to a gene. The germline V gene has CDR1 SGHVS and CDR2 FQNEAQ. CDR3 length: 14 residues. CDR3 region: CASSPGGAADEQYF. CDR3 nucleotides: TGTGCCAGCAGCCCCGGGGGGGCGGCTGACGAGCAGTACTTC.

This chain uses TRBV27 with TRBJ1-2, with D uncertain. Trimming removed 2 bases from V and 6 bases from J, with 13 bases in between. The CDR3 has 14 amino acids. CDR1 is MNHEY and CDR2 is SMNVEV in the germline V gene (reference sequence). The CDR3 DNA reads TGTGCCAGCAGTTTAATTGGGGAAAAGAATGGCTACACCTTC. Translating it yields CASSLIGEKNGYTF.

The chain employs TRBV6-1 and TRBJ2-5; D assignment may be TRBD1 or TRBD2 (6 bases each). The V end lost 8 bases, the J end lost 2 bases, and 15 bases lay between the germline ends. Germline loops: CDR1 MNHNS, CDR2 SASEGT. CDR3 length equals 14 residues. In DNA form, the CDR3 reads TGTGCCAGCCCTAGGGGGGCTTATCAAGAGACCCAGTACTTC. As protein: CASPRGAYQETQYF.

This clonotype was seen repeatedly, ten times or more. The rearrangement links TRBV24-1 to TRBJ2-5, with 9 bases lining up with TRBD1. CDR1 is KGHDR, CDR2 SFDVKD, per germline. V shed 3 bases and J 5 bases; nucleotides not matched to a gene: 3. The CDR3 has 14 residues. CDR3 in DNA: TGTGCCACCAGTGATCCTGGACAGGGGGAGACCCAGTACTTC. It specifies CATSDPGQGETQYF.

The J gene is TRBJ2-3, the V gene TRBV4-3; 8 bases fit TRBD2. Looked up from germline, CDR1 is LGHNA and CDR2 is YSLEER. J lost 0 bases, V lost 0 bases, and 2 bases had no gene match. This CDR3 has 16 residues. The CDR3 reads CASSQESSGSTDTQYF. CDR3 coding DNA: TGCGCCAGCAGCCAAGAATCTAGCGGGAGCACAGATACGCAGTATTTT.

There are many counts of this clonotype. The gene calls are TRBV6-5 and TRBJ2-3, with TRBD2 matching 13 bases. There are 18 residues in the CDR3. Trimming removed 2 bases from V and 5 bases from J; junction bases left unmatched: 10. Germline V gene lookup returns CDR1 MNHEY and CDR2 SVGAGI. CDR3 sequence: CASSYLKKTSGGVDTQYF. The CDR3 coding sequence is TGTGCCAGCAGTTACCTTAAAAAAACTAGCGGGGGGGTAGATACGCAGTATTTT.

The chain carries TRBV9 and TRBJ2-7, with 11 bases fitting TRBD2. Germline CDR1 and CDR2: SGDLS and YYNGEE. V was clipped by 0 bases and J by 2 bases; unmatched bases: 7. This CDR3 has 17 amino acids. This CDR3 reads CASSVDPSGRWTYEQYF. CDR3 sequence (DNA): TGTGCCAGCAGCGTAGACCCTAGCGGGAGGTGGACCTACGAGCAGTACTTC.

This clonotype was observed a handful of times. This CDR3 reads CASSDGLALTDTQYF. The CDR3 region has the DNA TGCGCCAGCAGCGATGGACTAGCGTTAACAGATACGCAGTATTTT. The gene calls are TRBV5-1 and TRBJ2-3; 9 bases match TRBD2. V trimming: 4 bases; J trimming: 3 bases; junction bases outside the gene matches: 6. Per the germline V gene, CDR1 is SGHRS and CDR2 is YFSETQ. The CDR3 extends over 15 amino acids.

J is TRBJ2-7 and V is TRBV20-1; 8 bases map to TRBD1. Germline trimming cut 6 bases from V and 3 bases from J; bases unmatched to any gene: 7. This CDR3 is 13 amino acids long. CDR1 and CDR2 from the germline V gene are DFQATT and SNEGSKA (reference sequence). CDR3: CSAHRQGSYEQYF. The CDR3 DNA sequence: TGCAGTGCCCACAGACAGGGGAGCTACGAGCAGTACTTC.

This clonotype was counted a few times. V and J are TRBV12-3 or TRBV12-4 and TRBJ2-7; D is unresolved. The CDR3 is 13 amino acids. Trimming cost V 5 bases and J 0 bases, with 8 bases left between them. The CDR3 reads CASSPRLSYEQYF. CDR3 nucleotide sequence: TGTGCCAGCAGTCCCCGTCTCTCCTACGAGCAGTACTTC.

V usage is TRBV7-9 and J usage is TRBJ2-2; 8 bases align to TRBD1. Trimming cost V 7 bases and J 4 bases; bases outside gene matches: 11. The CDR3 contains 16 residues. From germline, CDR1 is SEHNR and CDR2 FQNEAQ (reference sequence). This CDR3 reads CASTYPGQGVTGELFF. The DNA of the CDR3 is TGTGCCAGCACCTACCCTGGACAGGGCGTCACCGGGGAGCTGTTTTTT. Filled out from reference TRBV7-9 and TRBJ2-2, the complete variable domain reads DTGVSQNPRHKITKRGQNVTFRCDPISEHNRLYWYRQTLGQGPEFLTYFQNEAQLEKSRLLSDRFSAERPKGSFSTLEIQRTEQGDSAMYLCASTYPGQGVTGELFFGEGSRLTVL.

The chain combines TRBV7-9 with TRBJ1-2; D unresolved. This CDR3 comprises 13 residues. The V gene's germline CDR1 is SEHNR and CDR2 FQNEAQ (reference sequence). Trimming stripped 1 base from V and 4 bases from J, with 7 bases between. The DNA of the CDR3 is TGTGCCAGCAGCTTAGAGGCAGCCTATGGCTACACCTTC. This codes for CASSLEAAYGYTF.